This T cell receptor beta chain was recorded in a study of T cells after posttransplantation cyclophosphamide. Overall study findings and caveats: TRB overlap between skin or GI tissue T cells and blood was limited. Later post-transplant blood repertoires were often dominated by donor CD8+ memory clones.

Clones were read by immunoSEQ multiplex PCR, and TCRdb kept only the in-frame ones, dropping some. The repertoire includes about 28,000 clones, about nine tenths of them detected once, and around 3.3% sits in the top ten. The CDR3 has 16 residues. CDR1 is LNHDA, CDR2 SQIVND, per germline (reference sequence). Trimming took 5 bases from V and 6 from J; bases not matched to a gene: 11. Turning to this clone: As yet, its antigen is unknown.

The related graft donor's blood sample was taken on the day of bone marrow donation. This chain connects TRBV19 to TRBJ1-4; 8 bases agree with TRBD1. The sequenced sample consisted of PBMCs. This sequence was found in a middle-aged man. The CDR3 spells CASSGYTGGIDEKLFF. CDR3 nucleotides: TGTGCCAGTAGTGGATATACAGGGGGAATAGATGAAAAACTGTTTTTT.